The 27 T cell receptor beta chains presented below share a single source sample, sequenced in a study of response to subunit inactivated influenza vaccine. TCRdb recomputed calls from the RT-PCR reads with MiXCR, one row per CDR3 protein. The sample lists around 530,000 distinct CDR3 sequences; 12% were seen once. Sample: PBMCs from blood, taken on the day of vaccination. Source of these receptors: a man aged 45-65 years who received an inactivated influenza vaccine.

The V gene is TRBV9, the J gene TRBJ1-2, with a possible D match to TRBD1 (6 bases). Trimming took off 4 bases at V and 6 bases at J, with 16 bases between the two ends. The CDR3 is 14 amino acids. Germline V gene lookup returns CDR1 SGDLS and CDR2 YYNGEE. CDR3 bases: TGTGCCAGCAGCTCATCCGGACAGTTTCATGGCTACACCTTC. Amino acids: CASSSSGQFHGYTF. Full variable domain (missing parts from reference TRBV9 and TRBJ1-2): DSGVTQTPKHLITATGQRVTLRCSPRSGDLSVYWYQQSLDQGLQFLIQYYNGEERAKGNILERFSAQQFPDLHSELNLSSLELGDSALYFCASSSSGQFHGYTFGSGTRLTVV.

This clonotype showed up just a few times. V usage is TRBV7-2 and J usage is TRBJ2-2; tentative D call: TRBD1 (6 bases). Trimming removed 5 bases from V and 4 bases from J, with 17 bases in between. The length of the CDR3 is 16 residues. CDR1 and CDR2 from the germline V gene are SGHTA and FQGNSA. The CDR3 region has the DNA TGTGCCAGCAGCCCCCTTAGCTTGGGGGCCACCGGGGAGCTGTTTTTT. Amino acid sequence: CASSPLSLGATGELFF.

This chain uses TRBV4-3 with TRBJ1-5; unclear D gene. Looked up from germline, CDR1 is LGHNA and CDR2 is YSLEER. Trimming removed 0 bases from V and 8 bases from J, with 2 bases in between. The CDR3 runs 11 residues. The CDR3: CASSQEEPQHF. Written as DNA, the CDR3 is TGCGCCAGCAGCCAAGAGGAGCCCCAGCATTTT.

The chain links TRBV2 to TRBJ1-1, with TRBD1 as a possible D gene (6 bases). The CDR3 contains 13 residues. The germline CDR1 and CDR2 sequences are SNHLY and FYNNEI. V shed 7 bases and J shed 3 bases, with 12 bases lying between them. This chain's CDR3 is CASNRESDTEAFF. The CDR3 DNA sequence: TGTGCCAGCAACAGGGAATCGGACACTGAAGCTTTCTTT.

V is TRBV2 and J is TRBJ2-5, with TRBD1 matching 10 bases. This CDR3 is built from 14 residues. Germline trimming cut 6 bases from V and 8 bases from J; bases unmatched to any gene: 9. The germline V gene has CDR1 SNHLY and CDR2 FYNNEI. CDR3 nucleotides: TGTGCCAGCAGAAACCGGGACAGGGGTATCACCCAGTACTTC. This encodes CASRNRDRGITQYF.

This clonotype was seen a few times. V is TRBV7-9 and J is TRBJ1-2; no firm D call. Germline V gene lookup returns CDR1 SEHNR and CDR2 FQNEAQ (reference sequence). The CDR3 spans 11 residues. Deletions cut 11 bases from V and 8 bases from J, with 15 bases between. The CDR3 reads CAGSLGDGYTF. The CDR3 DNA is TGTGCCGGTTCATTGGGTGACGGCTACACCTTC.

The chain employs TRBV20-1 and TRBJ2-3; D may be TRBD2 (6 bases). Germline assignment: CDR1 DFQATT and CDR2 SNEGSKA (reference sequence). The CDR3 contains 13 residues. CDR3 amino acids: CTPSGDGTDTQYF. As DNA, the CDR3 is TGCACCCCATCGGGAGATGGAACAGATACGCAGTATTTT.

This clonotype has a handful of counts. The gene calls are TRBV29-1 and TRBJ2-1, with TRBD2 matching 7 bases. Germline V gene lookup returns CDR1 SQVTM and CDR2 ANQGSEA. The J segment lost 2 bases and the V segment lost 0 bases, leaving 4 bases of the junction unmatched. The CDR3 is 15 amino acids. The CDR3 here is CSVEESLAAYNEQFF. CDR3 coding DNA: TGCAGCGTTGAAGAATCCCTAGCGGCCTACAATGAGCAGTTCTTC.

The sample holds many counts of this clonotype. The CDR3 DNA reads as TGCGCCAGCAGCCTAGGGACTAGCGGGGTTTCCCATGAGCAGTTCTTC. Protein sequence: CASSLGTSGVSHEQFF. V and J are TRBV4-1 and TRBJ2-1; 13 bases match TRBD2. The germline CDR1 and CDR2 sequences are MGHRA and YSYEKL. This CDR3 contains 16 residues. V lost 4 bases to trimming and J lost 8 bases; unmatched junction nucleotides: 8.

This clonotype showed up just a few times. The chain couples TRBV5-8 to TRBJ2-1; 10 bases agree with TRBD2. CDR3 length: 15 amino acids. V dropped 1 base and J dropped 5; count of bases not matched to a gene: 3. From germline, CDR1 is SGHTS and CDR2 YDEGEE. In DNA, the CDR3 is TGTGCCAGCAGCTTGCCTAGCGGGAGACACAATGAGCAGTTCTTC. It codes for CASSLPSGRHNEQFF.

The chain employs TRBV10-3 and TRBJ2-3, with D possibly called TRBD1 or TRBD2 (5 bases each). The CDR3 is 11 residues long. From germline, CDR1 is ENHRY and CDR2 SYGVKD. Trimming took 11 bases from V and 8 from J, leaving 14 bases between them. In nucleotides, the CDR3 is TGTGCCGCAGGGACGGGACGTACGCAGTATTTT. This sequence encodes CAAGTGRTQYF.

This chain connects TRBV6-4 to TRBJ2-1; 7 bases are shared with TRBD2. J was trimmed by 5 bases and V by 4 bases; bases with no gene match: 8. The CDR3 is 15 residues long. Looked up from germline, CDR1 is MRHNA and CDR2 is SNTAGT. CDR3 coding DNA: TGTGCCAGCAGTGTCGAACGGGGGGTACACAATGAGCAGTTCTTC. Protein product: CASSVERGVHNEQFF.

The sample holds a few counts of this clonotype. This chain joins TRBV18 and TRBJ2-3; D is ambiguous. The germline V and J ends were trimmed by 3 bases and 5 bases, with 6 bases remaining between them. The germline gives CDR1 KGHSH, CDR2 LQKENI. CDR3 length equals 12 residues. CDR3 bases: TGTGCCAGCTCACCGGCCCTAGATACGCAGTATTTT. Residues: CASSPALDTQYF.

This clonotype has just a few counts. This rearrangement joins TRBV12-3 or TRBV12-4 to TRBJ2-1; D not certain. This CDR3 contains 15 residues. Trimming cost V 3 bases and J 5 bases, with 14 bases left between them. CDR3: CASSFLANRNNEQFF. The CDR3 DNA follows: TGTGCCAGCAGTTTCTTAGCCAACAGAAACAATGAGCAGTTCTTC.

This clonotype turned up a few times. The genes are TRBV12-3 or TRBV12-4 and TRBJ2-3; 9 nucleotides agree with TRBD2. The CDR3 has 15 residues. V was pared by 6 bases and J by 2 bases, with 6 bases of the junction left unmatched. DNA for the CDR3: TGTGCCAGCAGGTGGGGACTAGCAGACACAGATACGCAGTATTTT. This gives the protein CASRWGLADTDTQYF.

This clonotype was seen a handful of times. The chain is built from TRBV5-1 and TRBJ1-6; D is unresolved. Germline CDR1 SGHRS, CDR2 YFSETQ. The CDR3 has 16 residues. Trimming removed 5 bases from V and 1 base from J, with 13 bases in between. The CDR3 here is CASRLLSGSYNSPLHF. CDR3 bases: TGCGCCAGCAGACTCCTCTCGGGTTCCTATAATTCACCCCTCCACTTT.

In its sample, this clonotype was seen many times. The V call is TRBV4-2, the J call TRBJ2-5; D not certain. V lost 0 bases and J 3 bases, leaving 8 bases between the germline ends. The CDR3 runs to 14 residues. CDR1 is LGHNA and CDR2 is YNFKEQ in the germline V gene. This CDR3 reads CASSQDLEEETQYF. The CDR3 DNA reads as TGTGCCAGCAGCCAAGATTTGGAAGAAGAGACCCAGTACTTC.

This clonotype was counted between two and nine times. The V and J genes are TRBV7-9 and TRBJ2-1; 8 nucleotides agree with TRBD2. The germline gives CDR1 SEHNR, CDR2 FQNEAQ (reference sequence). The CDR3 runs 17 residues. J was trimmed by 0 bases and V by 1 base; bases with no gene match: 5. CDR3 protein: CASSLGFGRASYNEQFF. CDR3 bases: TGTGCCAGCAGCTTAGGCTTCGGGAGGGCCTCCTACAATGAGCAGTTCTTC.

CDR3 region: CSVLTRLGEQFF. CDR3 in DNA: TGCAGCGTCCTAACTCGACTCGGTGAGCAGTTCTTC. The V and J genes are TRBV29-1 and TRBJ2-1; D call uncertain. Germline lookup yields CDR1 SQVTM and CDR2 ANQGSEA. CDR3 length equals 12 residues. Trimming stripped 6 bases from V and 9 bases from J, with 15 bases between.

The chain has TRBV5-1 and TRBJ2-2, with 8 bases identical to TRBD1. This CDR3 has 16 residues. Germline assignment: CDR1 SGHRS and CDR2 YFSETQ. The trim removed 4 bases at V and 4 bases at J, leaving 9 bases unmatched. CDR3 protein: CASSDEQGVFTGELFF. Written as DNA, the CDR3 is TGCGCCAGCAGCGATGAACAGGGGGTTTTCACCGGGGAGCTGTTTTTT.

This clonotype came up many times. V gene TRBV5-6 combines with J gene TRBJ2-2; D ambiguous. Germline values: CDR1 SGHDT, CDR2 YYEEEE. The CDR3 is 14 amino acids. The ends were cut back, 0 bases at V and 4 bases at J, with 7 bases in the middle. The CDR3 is CASSLAWGTGELFF. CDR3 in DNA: TGTGCCAGCAGCTTGGCCTGGGGCACCGGGGAGCTGTTTTTT.

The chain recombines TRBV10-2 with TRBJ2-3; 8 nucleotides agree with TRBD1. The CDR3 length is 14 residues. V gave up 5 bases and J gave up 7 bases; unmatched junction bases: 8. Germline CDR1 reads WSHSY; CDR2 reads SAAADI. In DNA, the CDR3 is TGCGCCAGCAGTTTGGCAGGGGGCTGGTATACGCAGTATTTT. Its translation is CASSLAGGWYTQYF.

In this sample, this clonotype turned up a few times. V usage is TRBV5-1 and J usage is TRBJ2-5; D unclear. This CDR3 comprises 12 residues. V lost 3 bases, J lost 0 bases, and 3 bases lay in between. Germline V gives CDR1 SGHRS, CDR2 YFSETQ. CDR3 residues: CASSYNQETQYF. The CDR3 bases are TGCGCCAGCAGCTATAACCAAGAGACCCAGTACTTC.

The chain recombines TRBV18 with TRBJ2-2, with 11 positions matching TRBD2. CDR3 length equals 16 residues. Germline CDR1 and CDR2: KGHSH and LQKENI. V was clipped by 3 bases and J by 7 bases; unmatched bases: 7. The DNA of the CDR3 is TGTGCCAGCTCACCCGGGACTAGCGGACCATTCGGGGAGCTGTTTTTT. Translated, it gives CASSPGTSGPFGELFF. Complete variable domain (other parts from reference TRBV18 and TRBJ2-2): NAGVMQNPRHLVRRRGQEARLRCSPMKGHSHVYWYRQLPEEGLKFMVYLQKENIIDESGMPKERFSAEFPKEGPSILRIQQVVRGDSAAYFCASSPGTSGPFGELFFGEGSRLTVL.

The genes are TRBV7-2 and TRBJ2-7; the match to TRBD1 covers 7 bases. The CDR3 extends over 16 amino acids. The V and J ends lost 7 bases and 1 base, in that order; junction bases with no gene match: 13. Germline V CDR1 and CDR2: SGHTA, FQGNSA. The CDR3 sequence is CASTQGSGTVSYEQYF. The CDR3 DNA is TGTGCCAGCACCCAGGGTTCGGGGACAGTTTCCTACGAGCAGTACTTC.

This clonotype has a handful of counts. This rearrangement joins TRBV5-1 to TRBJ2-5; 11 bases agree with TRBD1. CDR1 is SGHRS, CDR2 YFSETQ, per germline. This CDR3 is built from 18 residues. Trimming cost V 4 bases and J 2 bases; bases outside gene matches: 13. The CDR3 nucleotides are TGCGCCAGCAGCACTCCGGGACAGGGGGGAGATGCACAAGAGACCCAGTACTTC. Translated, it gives CASSTPGQGGDAQETQYF.

CDR3 DNA sequence: TGTGCCAGCAGCAAAGTTAGTGGTCCCAAATGTATTGAGCAGTTCTTC. Its translation: CASSKVSGPKCIEQFF. The chain has TRBV21-1 and TRBJ2-1; TRBD1, the table's D call, lacks a check against the DNA. TRBV21-1 is given as a pseudogene. The CDR3 runs 16 residues.